The rows below give T cell receptor beta chains drawn from one sample of a study of T cells in Graves' hyperthyroidism and ophthalmopathy. From the multiplex PCR reads, TCRdb called clonotypes with MiXCR, one entry per CDR3 protein. This sample yields approximately 430,000 distinct CDR3 sequences, of which about a sixth are seen a single time; roughly 13% belongs to the top ten. The sequenced sample was blood. The receptors derive from a woman younger than 30 with Graves' hyperthyroidism. Each CDR3 is given with its conserved first and last residue. The D gene is left open where the match is weak. Rows give clone size only sometimes, using once, few, many, or a class for an expanded clone.

V: TRBV11-2; J: TRBJ2-3; size: many; D: TRBD2; DNA: TGTGCCAGCAGCTTAATCGGCGGGGGGGCCGGAGATACGCAGTATTTT; CDR3: CASSLIGGGAGDTQYF
V: TRBV9; J: TRBJ2-5; size: NA; D: NA; DNA: TGTGCCAGCAGCGTAGGGGACCCCGCGGAGACCCAGTACTTC; CDR3: CASSVGDPAETQYF
V: TRBV18; J: TRBJ2-5; size: many; D: TRBD1; DNA: TGTGCCAGCTCACAGGGACAGAAAGAGACCCAGTACTTC; CDR3: CASSQGQKETQYF
V: TRBV28; J: TRBJ1-2; size: many; D: NA; DNA: TGTGCCAGCAAGGACTCCCTTAACTATGGCTACACCTTC; CDR3: CASKDSLNYGYTF
V: TRBV18; J: TRBJ2-7; size: many; D: NA; DNA: TGTGCCAGCTCCCCTGGCATAAACTACGAGCAGTACTTC; CDR3: CASSPGINYEQYF
V: TRBV19; J: TRBJ2-4; size: NA; D: TRBD1; DNA: TGTGCCAGTAGTCCGGACAGGGGAGTTGTGAACATTCAGTACTTC; CDR3: CASSPDRGVVNIQYF
V: TRBV2; J: TRBJ1-5; size: many; D: NA; DNA: TGTGCCAGCAGTATCGACAGGAGCAATCAGCCCCAGCATTTT; CDR3: CASSIDRSNQPQHF
V: TRBV10-3; J: TRBJ1-2; size: many; D: NA; DNA: TGTGCCATCACCGAGAGGAGGGGGAGTTATGGCTACACCTTC; CDR3: CAITERRGSYGYTF
V: TRBV2; J: TRBJ1-5; size: NA; D: TRBD1; DNA: TGTGCCAGCAGTTGGACAGGGCGAAAACCTTATAGCAATCAGCCCCAGCATTTT; CDR3: CASSWTGRKPYSNQPQHF
V: TRBV20-1; J: TRBJ2-2; size: few; D: TRBD2; DNA: TGCAGTGCTAGGCCCATTCGCGGGGGGGCCGGCGGGGAGCTGTTTTTT; CDR3: CSARPIRGGAGGELFF
V: TRBV20-1; J: TRBJ2-7; size: many; D: NA; DNA: TGCAGTGCTGCCTATCAGGGACCCTCCTTCTCCTACGAGCAGTACTTC; CDR3: CSAAYQGPSFSYEQYF
V: TRBV15; J: TRBJ2-5; size: few; D: NA; DNA: TGTGCCACCAGCTACGCCGGAAAGACCCAGTACTTC; CDR3: CATSYAGKTQYF
V: TRBV20-1; J: TRBJ2-3; size: few; D: TRBD2; DNA: TGCAGTGCTAGGGGTTTGGGACTAGCGGGGGGCGCAGATACGCAGTATTTT; CDR3: CSARGLGLAGGADTQYF
V: TRBV3-1; J: TRBJ2-5; size: NA; D: TRBD2; DNA: TGTGCCAGCAGCCGGGGAGGGACGGGGGGATTCGAGACCCAGTACTTC; CDR3: CASSRGGTGGFETQYF
V: TRBV5-1; J: TRBJ2-7; size: many; D: TRBD2; DNA: TGCGCCAGCAGCTGGACCGGGACTAGCGGGGACGAGCAGTACTTC; CDR3: CASSWTGTSGDEQYF
V: TRBV6-1; J: TRBJ1-3; size: few; D: NA; DNA: TGTGCCAGCAGCGGCTGGACAGATCTCTCTGGAAACACCATATATTTT; CDR3: CASSGWTDLSGNTIYF
V: TRBV12-3/TRBV12-4; J: TRBJ1-4; size: many; D: NA; DNA: TGTGCCAGCAGTTTAGGGGGGAGTGGTGAAAAACTGTTTTTT; CDR3: CASSLGGSGEKLFF
V: TRBV29-1; J: TRBJ2-1; size: many; D: TRBD2; DNA: TGCAGCGTGCGGCGGGGGGAGACTGAGCAGTTCTTC; CDR3: CSVRRGETEQFF
V: TRBV27; J: TRBJ1-6; size: many; D: NA; DNA: TGTGCCAGCAGTTCGGGGACTCTGAGTAATTCACCCCTCCACTTT; CDR3: CASSSGTLSNSPLHF
V: TRBV12-3/TRBV12-4; J: TRBJ1-1; size: many; D: NA; DNA: TGTGCCAGCAGTTTCGAGTACGGGGGGGGGAACACTGAAGCTTTCTTT; CDR3: CASSFEYGGGNTEAFF
V: TRBV7-8; J: TRBJ2-7; size: NA; D: NA; DNA: TGTGCCAGCAGCCCAGGTCCGGGCGAGCAGTACTTC; CDR3: CASSPGPGEQYF
V: TRBV11-3; J: TRBJ2-3; size: many; D: NA; DNA: TGTGCCAGCAGCTTTTCCAGGGGAACAGATACGCAGTATTTT; CDR3: CASSFSRGTDTQYF
V: TRBV5-1; J: TRBJ2-1; size: NA; D: NA; DNA: TGCGCCAGCAGCCCCGATGGGGGGCCCTCCTACAATGAGCAGTTCTTC; CDR3: CASSPDGGPSYNEQFF
V: TRBV20-1; J: TRBJ2-5; size: many; D: NA; DNA: TGCAGTGCTAGAGATCCCACACGGCGGCCAGAGACCCAGTACTTC; CDR3: CSARDPTRRPETQYF
V: TRBV5-4; J: TRBJ1-3; size: NA; D: TRBD1; DNA: TGTGCCAGCAGCAGATGGACAGGGTTTGGCGGAAACACCATATATTTT; CDR3: CASSRWTGFGGNTIYF
V: TRBV2; J: TRBJ1-1; size: many; D: TRBD1; DNA: TGTGCCAGCAGCCGGGAGCAGGGGGCCTTCTTGGACACTGAAGCTTTCTTT; CDR3: CASSREQGAFLDTEAFF
V: TRBV27; J: TRBJ1-1; size: few; D: NA; DNA: TGTGCCAGCAGTCGTACAGGGAACACTGGAGCTTTCTTT; CDR3: CASSRTGNTGAFF
V: TRBV6-1; J: TRBJ1-2; size: NA; D: NA; DNA: TGTGCCAGCAGCCCCGGCGGGGGGGGCTACACCTTC; CDR3: CASSPGGGGYTF
V: TRBV7-6; J: TRBJ1-1; size: NA; D: NA; DNA: TGTGCCAGCAGCGCAGGGTCGCACACTGAAGCTTTCTTT; CDR3: CASSAGSHTEAFF
V: TRBV6-2/TRBV6-3; J: TRBJ2-3; size: few; D: TRBD2; DNA: TGTGCCAGCAGTTGGGATAAAACTAGCGGGAGGTTAACGCAGTATTTT; CDR3: CASSWDKTSGRLTQYF
V: TRBV7-9; J: TRBJ1-2; size: few; D: NA; DNA: TGTGCCAGCAGCTTAGCACAGTGGGGCGGCTATGGCTACACCTTC; CDR3: CASSLAQWGGYGYTF
V: TRBV19; J: TRBJ2-2; size: NA; D: NA; DNA: TGTGCCAGTAGTATGAAAAGCGGATACACCGGGGAGCTGTTTTTT; CDR3: CASSMKSGYTGELFF
V: TRBV2; J: TRBJ2-1; size: NA; D: NA; DNA: TGTGCCAGCAGCGGGGACCCACCTGATCTGAATGAGCAGTTCTTC; CDR3: CASSGDPPDLNEQFF
V: TRBV6-1; J: TRBJ2-7; size: few; D: NA; DNA: TGTGCCAGCAGTTCCCCTTTCTCCTACGAGCAGTACTTC; CDR3: CASSSPFSYEQYF
V: TRBV20-1; J: TRBJ2-7; size: NA; D: TRBD2; DNA: TGCAGTGCCGGGGGGGAACTAGCGGGAGGAATCTACGAGCAGTACTTC; CDR3: CSAGGELAGGIYEQYF
V: TRBV7-8; J: TRBJ2-1; size: NA; D: NA; DNA: TGTGCCAGCAGCTTAGAGTCGTCTATGGATGAGCAGTTCTTC; CDR3: CASSLESSMDEQFF
V: TRBV20-1; J: TRBJ2-7; size: NA; D: TRBD2; DNA: TGCAGTGCGTGGACTAGCGGGAGGTCACGCTACGAGCAGTACTTC; CDR3: CSAWTSGRSRYEQYF
V: TRBV4-3; J: TRBJ1-4; size: few; D: NA; DNA: TGCGCCAGCAGCCAGGGCGCGAGGAATGAAAAACTGTTTTTT; CDR3: CASSQGARNEKLFF
V: TRBV24-1; J: TRBJ2-1; size: NA; D: TRBD1; DNA: TGTGCCACCAGTGTCACGACAGGGGGCGTAGGCAATGAGCAGTTCTTC; CDR3: CATSVTTGGVGNEQFF
V: TRBV29-1; J: TRBJ2-5; size: few; D: NA; DNA: TGCAGCGTTGCAGGGTTTCAAGAGACCCAGTACTTC; CDR3: CSVAGFQETQYF
V: TRBV2; J: TRBJ2-2; size: NA; D: NA; DNA: TGTGCCAGCAGTTCCTTCTTGACCGGGGAGCTGTTTTTT; CDR3: CASSSFLTGELFF
V: TRBV6-6; J: TRBJ1-1; size: many; D: NA; DNA: TGTGCCAGCAGTTATTCGGACATGGAACTGAAGCTTTTCTTT; CDR3: CASSYSDMELKLFF
V: TRBV7-6; J: TRBJ2-2; size: NA; D: TRBD2; DNA: TGTGCCAGCAGTTCTGGACTAGCGGGGGGTCTTAACACCGGGGAGCTGTTTTTT; CDR3: CASSSGLAGGLNTGELFF
V: TRBV10-1; J: TRBJ1-2; size: few; D: NA; DNA: TGCGCCAGCAGTGAGTCGGAGGACTATGGCTACACCTTC; CDR3: CASSESEDYGYTF
V: TRBV7-2; J: TRBJ1-1; size: many; D: TRBD1; DNA: TGTGCCAGCAGCCTTCTACCGGGACAGGGGTTCACTGAAGCTTTCTTT; CDR3: CASSLLPGQGFTEAFF
V: TRBV19; J: TRBJ2-7; size: NA; D: NA; DNA: TGTGCCAGTAGTATCGAACAGGGTCCCTACGAGCAGTACTTC; CDR3: CASSIEQGPYEQYF
V: TRBV12-3/TRBV12-4; J: TRBJ2-7; size: NA; D: TRBD2; DNA: TGTGCCAGCAGACCGACTAGCGGGGGATGGCAGCAGTACTTC; CDR3: CASRPTSGGWQQYF
V: TRBV11-3; J: TRBJ2-2; size: few; D: NA; DNA: TGTGCCAGCAGCTTAGAGTCCGGGCACACCGGGGAGCTGTTTTTT; CDR3: CASSLESGHTGELFF
V: TRBV20-1; J: TRBJ2-1; size: many; D: TRBD2; DNA: TGCAGTGCTCTCCCCTGGACTAGCGGGAGTAACAATGAGCAGTTCTTC; CDR3: CSALPWTSGSNNEQFF
V: TRBV12-3/TRBV12-4; J: TRBJ2-1; size: many; D: NA; DNA: TGTGCCAGCAGTTTCGGGGGCCACAATGAGCAGTTCTTC; CDR3: CASSFGGHNEQFF
V: TRBV20-1; J: TRBJ2-2; size: few; D: TRBD2; DNA: TGCAGTGCTAGACCAGCGGGGGTTACCGGGGAGCTGTTTTTT; CDR3: CSARPAGVTGELFF
V: TRBV6-1; J: TRBJ1-5; size: many; D: NA; DNA: TGTGCCAGCAGTGACTCTACGGGTAGAAATCAGCCCCAGCATTTT; CDR3: CASSDSTGRNQPQHF
V: TRBV28; J: TRBJ1-2; size: few; D: NA; DNA: TGTGCCAGCAGTCAGACCGGGGAAGGCTACACCTTC; CDR3: CASSQTGEGYTF
V: TRBV27; J: TRBJ2-1; size: NA; D: NA; DNA: TGTGCCAGCAATCACTTGGGACGGTACAATGAGCAGTTCTTC; CDR3: CASNHLGRYNEQFF
V: TRBV3-1; J: TRBJ1-2; size: NA; D: NA; DNA: TGTGCCAGCAGCCAAGCTTCGCAGGTCCTCCCTAACTATGGCTACACCTTC; CDR3: CASSQASQVLPNYGYTF
V: TRBV9; J: TRBJ1-1; size: NA; D: NA; DNA: TGTGCCAGCAGCGTGGGGACAATTGGGAACATTGAAGCTTTCTTT; CDR3: CASSVGTIGNIEAFF
V: TRBV20-1; J: TRBJ1-1; size: many; D: NA; DNA: TGCAGTGCTAGAGGCGCGCGAACGAACACTGAAGCTTTCTTT; CDR3: CSARGARTNTEAFF
V: TRBV11-2; J: TRBJ2-1; size: many; D: TRBD1; DNA: TGTGCCAGCAGCTACGATCCGGCCGGCCAGGGGGCTTACAATGAGCAGTTCTTC; CDR3: CASSYDPAGQGAYNEQFF
V: TRBV6-1; J: TRBJ2-7; size: many; D: TRBD2; DNA: TGTGCCAGCAGTCCCTGGACTAGCGGTTCCTACGAGCAGTACTTC; CDR3: CASSPWTSGSYEQYF